This TCR beta chain comes out of a study of shared clonotypes between healthy human individuals. Study details: Donor composition was a couple of women and a few men, aged 18 to 49.

On this clone itself: What it recognizes is unknown.

Findings and limits, study-wide: Blood alone was sampled, and tissue repertoires likely differ.

CD45RO negativity and positive selection for CCR7 defined naive CD8 cells, a population that excluded terminally differentiated effector memory CD45RA+ cells. Profiling relied on immunoSEQ multiplex PCR, and the TCRdb table lists in-frame clones only, not all of them. The profile shows about 700,000 clones, roughly nine tenths of them singletons. This TCR was sampled from a man aged 30 to 45 in good health. Specimen: naive CD8+ T cells sorted from blood.

The CDR3 nucleotides read TGTGCCAGCAGTTCCGGACTAGCGGGAGTGTCCTACAATGAGCAGTTCTTC. Translation: CASSSGLAGVSYNEQFF. This rearrangement joins TRBV27 to TRBJ2-1, with TRBD2 matching over 13 bases. Germline loops: CDR1 MNHEY, CDR2 SMNVEV (reference sequence). J was trimmed by 1 base and V by 4 bases; bases with no gene match: 4. The CDR3 is made up of 17 amino acids.